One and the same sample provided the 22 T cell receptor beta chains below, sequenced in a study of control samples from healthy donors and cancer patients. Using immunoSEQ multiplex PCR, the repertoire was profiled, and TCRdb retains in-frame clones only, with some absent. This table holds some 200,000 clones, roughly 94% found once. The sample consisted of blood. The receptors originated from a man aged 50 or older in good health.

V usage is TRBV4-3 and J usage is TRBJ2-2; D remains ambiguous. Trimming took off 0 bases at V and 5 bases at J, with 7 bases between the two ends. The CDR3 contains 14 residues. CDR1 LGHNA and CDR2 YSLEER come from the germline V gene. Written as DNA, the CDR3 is TGCGCCAGCAGCCAAGATCGGCCTACCGGGGAGCTGTTTTTT. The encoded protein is CASSQDRPTGELFF.

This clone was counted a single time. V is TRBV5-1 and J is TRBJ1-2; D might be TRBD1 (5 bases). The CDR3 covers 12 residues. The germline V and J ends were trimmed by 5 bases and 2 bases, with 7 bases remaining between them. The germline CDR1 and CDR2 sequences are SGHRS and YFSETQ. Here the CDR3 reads CASRGVNYGYTF. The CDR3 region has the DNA TGCGCCAGCAGAGGGGTGAACTATGGCTACACCTTC.

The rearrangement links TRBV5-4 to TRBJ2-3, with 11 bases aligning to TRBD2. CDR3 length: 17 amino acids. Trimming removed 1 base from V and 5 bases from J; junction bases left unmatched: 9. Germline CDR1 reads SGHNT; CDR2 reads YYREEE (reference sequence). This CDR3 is CASSLSASGGLEDTQYF. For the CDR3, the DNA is TGTGCCAGCAGCTTGTCGGCTAGCGGGGGGTTGGAAGATACGCAGTATTTT.

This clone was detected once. CDR3 residues: CASSSSPYEQYF. The DNA for the CDR3 is TGTGCCAGCAGCTCTTCCCCCTACGAGCAGTACTTC. The rearrangement links TRBV9 to TRBJ2-7; unclear D gene. CDR3 size: 12 residues. With 4 bases removed from V and 2 bases from J, the gap between germline ends came to 7 bases. The V gene's germline CDR1 is SGDLS and CDR2 YYNGEE.

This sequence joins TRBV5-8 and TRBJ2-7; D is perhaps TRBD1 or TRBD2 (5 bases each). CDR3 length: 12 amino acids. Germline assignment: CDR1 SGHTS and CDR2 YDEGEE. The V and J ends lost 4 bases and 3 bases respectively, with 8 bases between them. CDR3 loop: CASSGGYYEQYF. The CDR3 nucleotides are TGTGCCAGCAGCGGGGGTTACTACGAGCAGTACTTC.

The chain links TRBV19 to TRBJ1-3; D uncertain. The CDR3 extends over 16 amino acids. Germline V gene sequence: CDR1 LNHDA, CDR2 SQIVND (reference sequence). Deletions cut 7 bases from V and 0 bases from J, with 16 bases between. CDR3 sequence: CASKGAAKVSGNTIYF. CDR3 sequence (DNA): TGTGCCAGTAAGGGAGCAGCAAAAGTCTCTGGAAACACCATATATTTT.

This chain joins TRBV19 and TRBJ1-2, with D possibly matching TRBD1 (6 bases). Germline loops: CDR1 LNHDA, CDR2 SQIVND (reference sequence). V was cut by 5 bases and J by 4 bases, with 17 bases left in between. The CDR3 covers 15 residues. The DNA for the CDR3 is TGTGCCAGTAGTCCCCGGAACAGGGCTGGCTATGGCTACACCTTC. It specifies CASSPRNRAGYGYTF.

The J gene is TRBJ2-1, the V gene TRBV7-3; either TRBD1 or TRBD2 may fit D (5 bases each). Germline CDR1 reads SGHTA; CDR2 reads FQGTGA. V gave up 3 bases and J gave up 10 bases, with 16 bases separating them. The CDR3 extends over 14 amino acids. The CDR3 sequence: CASSFGAGDWEQFF. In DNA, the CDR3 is TGTGCCAGCAGCTTCGGGGCAGGAGATTGGGAGCAGTTCTTC.

The CDR3 is CASSLNRGRPNEKLFF. The CDR3 nucleotides are TGTGCCAGCAGTTTAAACAGGGGGCGACCTAATGAAAAACTGTTTTTT. This rearrangement joins TRBV28 to TRBJ1-4, with 9 nucleotides matching TRBD1. CDR1 and CDR2 (germline): MDHEN, SYDVKM. The junction had 4 bases not matched to a gene; V was cut back by 2 bases and J by 3 bases. This CDR3 region has 16 residues.

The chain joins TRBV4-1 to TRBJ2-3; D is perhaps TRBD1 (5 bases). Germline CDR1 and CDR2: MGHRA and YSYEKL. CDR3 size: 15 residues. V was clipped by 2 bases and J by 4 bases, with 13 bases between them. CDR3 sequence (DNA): TGCGCCAGCAGCCAAAGGGAACAGGCAGCAGATACGCAGTATTTT. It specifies CASSQREQAADTQYF.

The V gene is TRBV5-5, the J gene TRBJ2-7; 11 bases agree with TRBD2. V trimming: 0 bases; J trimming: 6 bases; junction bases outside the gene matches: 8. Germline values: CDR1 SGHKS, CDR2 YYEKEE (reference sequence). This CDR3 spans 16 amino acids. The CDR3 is CASSLVLGLAGFEQYF. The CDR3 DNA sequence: TGTGCCAGCAGCTTGGTGCTCGGACTAGCGGGTTTCGAGCAGTACTTC. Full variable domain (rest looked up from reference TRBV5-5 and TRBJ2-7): DAGVTQSPTHLIKTRGQQVTLRCSPISGHKSVSWYQQVLGQGPQFIFQYYEKEERGRGNFPDRFSARQFPNYSSELNVNALLLGDSALYLCASSLVLGLAGFEQYFGPGTRLTVT.

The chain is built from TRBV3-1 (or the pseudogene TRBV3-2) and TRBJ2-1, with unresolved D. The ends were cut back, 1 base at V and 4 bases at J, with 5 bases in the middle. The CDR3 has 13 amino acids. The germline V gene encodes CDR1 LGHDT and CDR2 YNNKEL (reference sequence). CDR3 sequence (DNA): TGTGCCAGCAGCCAAGGCGATTACAATGAGCAGTTCTTC. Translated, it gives CASSQGDYNEQFF.

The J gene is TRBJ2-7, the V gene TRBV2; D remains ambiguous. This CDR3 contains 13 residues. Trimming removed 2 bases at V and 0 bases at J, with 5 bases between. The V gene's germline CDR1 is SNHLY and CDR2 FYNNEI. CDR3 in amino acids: CASSESVSYEQYF. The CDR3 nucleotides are TGTGCCAGCAGTGAATCAGTCTCCTACGAGCAGTACTTC.

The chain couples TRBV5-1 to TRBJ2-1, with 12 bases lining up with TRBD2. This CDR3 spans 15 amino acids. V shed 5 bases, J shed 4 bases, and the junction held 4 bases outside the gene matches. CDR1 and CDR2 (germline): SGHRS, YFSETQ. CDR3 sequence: CASRILAGGYNEQFF. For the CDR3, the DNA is TGCGCCAGCAGAATCCTAGCGGGGGGGTACAATGAGCAGTTCTTC.

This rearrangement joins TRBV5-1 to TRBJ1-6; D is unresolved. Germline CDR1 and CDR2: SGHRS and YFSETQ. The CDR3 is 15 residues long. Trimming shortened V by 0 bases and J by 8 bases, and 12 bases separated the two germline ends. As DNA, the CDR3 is TGCGCCAGCAGCTTGGCCTCCGGGTCCGATTCACCCCTCCACTTT. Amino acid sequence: CASSLASGSDSPLHF.

CDR3 nucleotide sequence: TGTGCCAGCTCCCCCTCCTCGGGCAATCAGCCCCAGCATTTT. It is translated as CASSPSSGNQPQHF. The chain recombines TRBV18 with TRBJ1-5; D is unresolved. Trimming took 6 bases from V and 2 from J, leaving 11 bases between them. Germline-derived CDR1 and CDR2 are KGHSH and LQKENI. This CDR3 contains 14 residues.

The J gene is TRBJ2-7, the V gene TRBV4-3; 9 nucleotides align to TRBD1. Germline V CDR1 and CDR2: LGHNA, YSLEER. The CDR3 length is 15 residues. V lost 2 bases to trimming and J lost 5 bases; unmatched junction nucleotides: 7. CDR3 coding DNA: TGCGCCAGCAGCCAACTAACCGGGACAGGGCACGAGCAGTACTTC. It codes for CASSQLTGTGHEQYF.

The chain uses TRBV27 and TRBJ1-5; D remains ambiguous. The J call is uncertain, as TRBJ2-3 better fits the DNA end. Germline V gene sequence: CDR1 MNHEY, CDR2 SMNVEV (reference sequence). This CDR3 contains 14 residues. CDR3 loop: CASSFGQSIQPQYF. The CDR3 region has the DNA TGTGCCAGCAGTTTCGGGCAGTCGATCCAGCCCCAGTATTTT.

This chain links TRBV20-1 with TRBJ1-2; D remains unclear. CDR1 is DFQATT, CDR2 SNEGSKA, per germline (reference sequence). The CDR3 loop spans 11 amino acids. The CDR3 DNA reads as TGCAGGGCAGTAAATGGCGGAGGCTACACCTTC. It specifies CRAVNGGGYTF.

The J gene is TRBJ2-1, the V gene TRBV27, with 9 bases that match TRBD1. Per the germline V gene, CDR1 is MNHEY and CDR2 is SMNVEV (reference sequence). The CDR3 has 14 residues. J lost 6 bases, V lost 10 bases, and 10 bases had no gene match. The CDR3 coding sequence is TGTGCCACCAGGACAGGGGATTTTTCCAATGAGCAGTTCTTC. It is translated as CATRTGDFSNEQFF.

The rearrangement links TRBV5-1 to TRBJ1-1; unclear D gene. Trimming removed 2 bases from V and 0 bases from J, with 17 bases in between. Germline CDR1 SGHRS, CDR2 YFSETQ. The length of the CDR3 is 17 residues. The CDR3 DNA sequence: TGCGCCAGCAGCTTAGGTCACGCAGGTTCCATGAACACTGAAGCTTTCTTT. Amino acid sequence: CASSLGHAGSMNTEAFF.

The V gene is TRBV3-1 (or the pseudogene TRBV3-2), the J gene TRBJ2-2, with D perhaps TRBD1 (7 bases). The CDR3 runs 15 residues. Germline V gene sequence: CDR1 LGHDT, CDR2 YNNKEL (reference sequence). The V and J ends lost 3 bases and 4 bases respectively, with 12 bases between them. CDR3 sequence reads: CASSHHRGGTGELFF. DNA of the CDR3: TGTGCCAGCAGCCATCACAGGGGAGGCACCGGGGAGCTGTTTTTT.